What follows are 32 T cell receptor beta chains derived from one specimen sequenced in a study of blood T cell repertoires in COVID-19. TCRdb's copy holds only in-frame clones and misses some; the assay was immunoSEQ multiplex PCR. The sample yields about 320,000 clones, about 85% seen once. Sequencing was performed on PBMCs or T cells enriched from blood (not recorded which). The receptors originated from a woman aged 25 to 39 who had recovered from COVID-19.

This sequence joins TRBV27 and TRBJ1-1; 7 nucleotides match TRBD1. Germline V gene sequence: CDR1 MNHEY, CDR2 SMNVEV (reference sequence). The V gene end was trimmed by 0 bases and the J gene end by 7 bases; junction bases not matched to a gene: 14. This CDR3 has 17 residues. The chain's CDR3 is CASSLSTFVRDSGEAFF. The CDR3 nucleotides are TGTGCCAGCAGTTTATCGACATTTGTCCGGGACAGCGGTGAAGCTTTCTTT.

V usage is TRBV25-1 and J usage is TRBJ2-3; D is possibly TRBD1 (5 bases). CDR3 length: 12 residues. Trimming pared 6 bases from V and 9 bases from J, leaving 13 bases between. Germline values: CDR1 MGHDK, CDR2 SYGVNS. The CDR3 here is CASSLPQGTQYF. DNA for the CDR3: TGTGCCAGCAGCCTTCCGCAGGGAACGCAGTATTTT.

CDR3 in DNA: TGTGCCAGCAGCACAGACAGGGTCGGGAATTCACCCCTCCACTTT. As protein: CASSTDRVGNSPLHF. The V gene is TRBV14, the J gene TRBJ1-6; TRBD1 aligns across 7 bases. From germline, CDR1 is SGHDN and CDR2 FVKESK. The V and J ends lost 5 bases and 7 bases, in that order; junction bases with no gene match: 8. The CDR3 totals 15 residues.

This clone was seen once. V usage is TRBV20-1 and J usage is TRBJ1-6, with a weak D call TRBD1 (6 bases). CDR1 is DFQATT, CDR2 SNEGSKA, per germline (reference sequence). V gave up 3 bases and J gave up 7 bases, with 16 bases separating them. The CDR3 runs to 15 residues. The CDR3 coding sequence is TGCAGTGCTAGTCGCCGACAGGCAGAAAATTCACCCCTCCACTTT. It is translated as CSASRRQAENSPLHF.

This clone was detected only once. The chain has TRBV7-6 and TRBJ1-5; possibly TRBD1 for D (5 bases). Germline CDR1 and CDR2: SGHVS and FNYEAQ. Trimming removed 5 bases at V and 4 bases at J, with 9 bases between. This CDR3 spans 13 amino acids. The CDR3 protein is CASSPDKNQPQHF. CDR3 coding DNA: TGTGCCAGCAGCCCGGACAAGAATCAGCCCCAGCATTTT.

The gene calls are TRBV5-6 and TRBJ2-6, with 9 bases that match TRBD1. The CDR3 has 16 amino acids. The germline V gene has CDR1 SGHDT and CDR2 YYEEEE. The V gene end was trimmed by 5 bases and the J gene end by 9 bases; junction bases not matched to a gene: 12. This CDR3 is CASSKWTGAEVNVLTF. In DNA form, the CDR3 reads TGTGCCAGCAGTAAATGGACAGGGGCTGAGGTCAACGTCCTGACTTTC.

This chain connects TRBV25-1 to TRBJ1-1; a weak D match, TRBD1 (6 bases). V was trimmed by 1 base and J by 0 bases, leaving 15 bases between them. This CDR3 spans 17 amino acids. Germline CDR1 is MGHDK and CDR2 is SYGVNS. The CDR3 DNA reads TGTGCCAGCAGTGAATCGGCGTTAGGACAGATGAACACTGAAGCTTTCTTT. Amino acid sequence: CASSESALGQMNTEAFF.

This clone has a handful of counts. This chain uses TRBV19 with TRBJ2-3; no clear D. The CDR3 is made up of 15 amino acids. The V and J ends lost 7 bases and 2 bases respectively, with 16 bases between them. Germline CDR1 is LNHDA and CDR2 is SQIVND (reference sequence). CDR3 in amino acids: CASTPGPRNTDTQYF. The CDR3 region has the DNA TGTGCCAGTACCCCCGGCCCTAGGAACACAGATACGCAGTATTTT.

This clone was detected a few times. V and J are TRBV5-4 and TRBJ1-6; TRBD1 is a possible D gene (6 bases). The CDR3 totals 17 residues. In germline, CDR1 is SGHNT, CDR2 YYREEE (reference sequence). Trimming left V 4 bases short and J 0 bases short, with 14 bases between. The CDR3 coding sequence is TGTGCCAGCAGCCGGGGGGGCAAAAGCTCCTATAATTCACCCCTCCACTTT. Its translation is CASSRGGKSSYNSPLHF.

This clone has just one count. The gene calls are TRBV27 and TRBJ1-2; possible D gene TRBD1, 6 bases. Between the trimmed V and J ends, which lost 6 bases and 1 base, there was a span of 9 bases. Germline V gene lookup returns CDR1 MNHEY and CDR2 SMNVEV (reference sequence). This CDR3 has 13 residues. The CDR3 nucleotides are TGTGCCAGCAGAGAGGGGGTTAACTATGGCTACACCTTC. Encoded protein: CASREGVNYGYTF.

The V gene is TRBV19, the J gene TRBJ2-3, with D unresolved. Trimming cost V 3 bases and J 0 bases, with 10 bases left between them. Per germline, CDR1 LNHDA and CDR2 SQIVND (reference sequence). This CDR3 has 15 residues. The chain's CDR3 is CASSIEFTSTDTQYF. Here the CDR3 DNA reads TGTGCCAGTAGTATTGAGTTTACTAGCACAGATACGCAGTATTTT.

This chain links TRBV5-1 with TRBJ2-7; D uncertain. Trimming left V 0 bases short and J 2 bases short, with 9 bases between. The CDR3 consists of 14 residues. Germline CDR1 reads SGHRS; CDR2 reads YFSETQ. CDR3: CASSLDGQTYEQYF. CDR3 nucleotides: TGCGCCAGCAGCTTGGATGGGCAGACCTACGAGCAGTACTTC.

The rearrangement joins TRBV29-1 to TRBJ1-5, with D possibly matching TRBD1 (5 bases). CDR1 SQVTM and CDR2 ANQGSEA come from the germline V gene. There are 12 residues in the CDR3. V was shortened by 7 bases and J by 7 bases, with 14 bases between the two germline ends. CDR3 coding DNA: TGCAGCGCGAGCCAGGGAGGACAGCCCCAGCATTTT. Translated, it gives CSASQGGQPQHF.

Only one count was recorded for this clone. This sequence joins TRBV5-6 and TRBJ2-7; 8 nucleotides line up with TRBD1. This CDR3 is 14 amino acids long. Germline CDR1 SGHDT, CDR2 YYEEEE. V shed 2 bases, J shed 4 bases, and the junction held 5 bases outside the gene matches. The CDR3 DNA follows: TGTGCCAGCAGCTTCGAGACAGGGGCTTACGAGCAGTACTTC. Amino acids: CASSFETGAYEQYF.

V usage is TRBV6-5 and J usage is TRBJ1-4, with 7 bases that match TRBD1. Germline assignment: CDR1 MNHEY and CDR2 SVGAGI. J gave up 3 bases and V 6 bases, and 4 bases lay outside the gene matches. CDR3 length: 14 amino acids. The CDR3 bases are TGTGCCAGCAGACGGACAGGATCTAATGAAAAACTGTTTTTT. Amino acid sequence: CASRRTGSNEKLFF.

The CDR3 nucleotides read TGTGCCAGCAGTTACGACGGACAGGGGGATGGCTACACCTTC. Its protein is CASSYDGQGDGYTF. This chain connects TRBV6-5 to TRBJ1-2; 10 bases fit TRBD1. The V gene's germline CDR1 is MNHEY and CDR2 SVGAGI. The V gene end was trimmed by 2 bases and the J gene end by 6 bases; junction bases not matched to a gene: 3. The CDR3 extends over 14 amino acids.

This chain connects TRBV6-5 to TRBJ2-7; tentatively, D is TRBD1 (7 bases). Germline V gene sequence: CDR1 MNHEY, CDR2 SVGAGI. Deletions cut 7 bases from V and 6 bases from J, with 13 bases between. The CDR3 totals 12 residues. The chain's CDR3 is CASTQGGTEQYF. In nucleotides, the CDR3 is TGTGCCAGCACCCAGGGGGGAACCGAGCAGTACTTC.

V usage is TRBV4-3 and J usage is TRBJ2-7; D might be TRBD1 (6 bases). Germline CDR1 and CDR2: LGHNA and YSLEER. Trimming removed 0 bases from V and 3 bases from J, with 12 bases in between. The CDR3 has 15 residues. DNA of the CDR3: TGCGCCAGCAGCCAAGAACATAACAGGGACTACGAGCAGTACTTC. This encodes CASSQEHNRDYEQYF.

This clone was seen a single time. The rearrangement links TRBV6-4 to TRBJ1-1, with 8 bases matching TRBD1. This CDR3 contains 13 residues. V dropped 3 bases and J dropped 8; count of bases not matched to a gene: 5. Germline-derived CDR1 and CDR2 are MRHNA and SNTAGT. The CDR3 protein is CASSEWTGLEAFF. The DNA for the CDR3 is TGTGCCAGCAGTGAATGGACAGGGCTCGAAGCTTTCTTT.

The chain recombines TRBV6-1 with TRBJ1-2; perhaps TRBD1 as D (5 bases). CDR3 length equals 14 residues. Germline V gives CDR1 MNHNS, CDR2 SASEGT. Trimming removed 0 bases from V and 4 bases from J, with 9 bases in between. The DNA of the CDR3 is TGTGCCAGCAGTGAAGCAGGGGCTGGCTATGGCTACACCTTC. It encodes CASSEAGAGYGYTF.

The V call is TRBV5-5, the J call TRBJ1-1; 8 positions agree with TRBD1. This CDR3 spans 15 amino acids. Germline CDR1 and CDR2: SGHKS and YYEKEE (reference sequence). V dropped 1 base and J dropped 0; count of bases not matched to a gene: 2. The CDR3 DNA reads TGTGCCAGCAGCTTGTTGACAGGGGTGAACACTGAAGCTTTCTTT. It codes for CASSLLTGVNTEAFF.

This chain's CDR3 is CASSLGTGVLETQYF. CDR3 nucleotide sequence: TGCGCCAGCAGCTTGGGGACAGGGGTCTTAGAGACCCAGTACTTC. V usage is TRBV5-1 and J usage is TRBJ2-5; 9 nucleotides match TRBD1. From germline, CDR1 is SGHRS and CDR2 YFSETQ. There are 15 residues in the CDR3. J was trimmed by 4 bases and V by 0 bases; bases with no gene match: 4.

This clone has more than one count but fewer than ten. The gene calls are TRBV7-3 and TRBJ1-3; TRBD1 is a possible D gene (6 bases). The CDR3 is made up of 13 amino acids. The germline CDR1 and CDR2 sequences are SGHTA and FQGTGA. Between the trimmed V and J ends, which lost 5 bases and 7 bases, there was a span of 12 bases. The chain's CDR3 is CASSRNQGNTIYF. In DNA, the CDR3 is TGTGCCAGCAGCCGCAACCAGGGGAACACCATATATTTT.

V usage is TRBV2 and J usage is TRBJ2-7; D perhaps matches TRBD1 (6 bases). This CDR3 comprises 13 residues. CDR1 SNHLY and CDR2 FYNNEI come from the germline V gene. The V end lost 1 base, the J end lost 3 bases, and 7 bases lay between the germline ends. CDR3 loop: CASSEGDNYEQYF. DNA for the CDR3: TGTGCCAGCAGTGAAGGGGACAACTACGAGCAGTACTTC.

This chain links TRBV5-8 with TRBJ1-2; D not resolved. This CDR3 region has 13 residues. The V gene lost 0 bases and the J gene lost 3 bases, with 6 bases spanning the gap. In germline, CDR1 is SGHTS, CDR2 YDEGEE. The CDR3 sequence: CASSLDADYGYTF. As DNA, the CDR3 is TGTGCCAGCAGCTTGGATGCAGACTATGGCTACACCTTC.

The CDR3 sequence: CASSERYGYTF. CDR3 nucleotide sequence: TGTGCCAGCAGTGAACGGTATGGCTACACCTTC. V gene TRBV25-1 combines with J gene TRBJ1-2; unclear D gene. Trimming removed 2 bases at V and 5 bases at J, with 3 bases between. This CDR3 contains 11 residues. Looked up from germline, CDR1 is MGHDK and CDR2 is SYGVNS.

This rearrangement joins TRBV5-1 to TRBJ1-1; D uncertain. Trimming took off 4 bases at V and 2 bases at J, with 15 bases between the two ends. In germline, CDR1 is SGHRS, CDR2 YFSETQ. The CDR3 loop spans 15 amino acids. CDR3 sequence: CASSTRPRGNTEAFF. CDR3 in DNA: TGCGCCAGCAGCACCCGACCCCGGGGAAACACTGAAGCTTTCTTT.

This chain connects TRBV29-1 to TRBJ1-2, with 9 positions matching TRBD1. Germline CDR1 reads SQVTM; CDR2 reads ANQGSEA. The CDR3 totals 15 residues. J was trimmed by 4 bases and V by 4 bases; bases with no gene match: 10. CDR3 DNA: TGCAGCGTTGGGGGCCTACAGGGGGCAGGCTATGGCTACACCTTC. Translated, it gives CSVGGLQGAGYGYTF.

The chain has TRBV7-4 and TRBJ1-6; D uncertain. CDR1 SGHVT and CDR2 SQSDAQ come from the germline V gene. Trimming cost V 5 bases and J 7 bases, with 12 bases left between them. The CDR3 length is 14 residues. The CDR3 DNA sequence: TGTGCCAGCAGCCCAGCGGGGTGGAATTCACCCCTCCACTTT. Translating gives CASSPAGWNSPLHF.

The V call is TRBV30, the J call TRBJ1-2, with 10 positions matching TRBD1. V gave up 2 bases and J gave up 3 bases; unmatched junction bases: 9. Looked up from germline, CDR1 is GTSNPN and CDR2 is SVGIG (reference sequence). The CDR3 extends over 16 amino acids. This CDR3 is CAWSHGGTGAYYGYTF. The CDR3 DNA reads as TGTGCCTGGAGTCACGGGGGGACAGGGGCGTACTATGGCTACACCTTC.

The V and J genes are TRBV4-1 and TRBJ1-1; D remains unclear. Germline V lookup: CDR1 MGHRA, CDR2 YSYEKL. The CDR3 loop spans 14 amino acids. Trimming stripped 2 bases from V and 3 bases from J, with 10 bases between. CDR3 sequence (DNA): TGCGCCAGCAGCCAATTTCGGTTCGACACTGAAGCTTTCTTT. It codes for CASSQFRFDTEAFF.

The chain joins TRBV7-8 to TRBJ1-2; D is perhaps TRBD1 (5 bases). The CDR3 is made up of 16 amino acids. With 5 bases removed from V and 2 bases from J, the gap between germline ends came to 18 bases. The germline gives CDR1 SGHVS, CDR2 FQNEAQ. The DNA of the CDR3 is TGTGCCAGCAGCCTTGAAGGGGCCGCTCGAAACTATGGCTACACCTTC. Translation: CASSLEGAARNYGYTF.